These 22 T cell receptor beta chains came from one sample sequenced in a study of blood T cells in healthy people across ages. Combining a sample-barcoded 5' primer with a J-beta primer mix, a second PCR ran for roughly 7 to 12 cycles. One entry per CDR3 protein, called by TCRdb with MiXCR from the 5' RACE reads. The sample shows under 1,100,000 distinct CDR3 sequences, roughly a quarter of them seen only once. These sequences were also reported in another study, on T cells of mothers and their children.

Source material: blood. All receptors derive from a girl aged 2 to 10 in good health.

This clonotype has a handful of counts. The CDR3: CASSLSGQYNEQFF. Here the CDR3 DNA reads TGTGCCAGCAGCTTATCCGGCCAGTACAATGAGCAGTTCTTC. The chain has TRBV7-2 and TRBJ2-1; no reliable D call. Germline-derived CDR1 and CDR2 are SGHTA and FQGNSA. V was cut by 2 bases and J by 4 bases, with 9 bases left in between. This CDR3 is built from 14 residues.

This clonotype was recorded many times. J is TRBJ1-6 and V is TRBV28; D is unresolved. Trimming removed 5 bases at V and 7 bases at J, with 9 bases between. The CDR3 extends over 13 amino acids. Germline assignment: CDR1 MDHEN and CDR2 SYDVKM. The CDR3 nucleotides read TGTGCCAGCAGTCCCGCGCAGAATTCACCCCTCCACTTT. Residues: CASSPAQNSPLHF.

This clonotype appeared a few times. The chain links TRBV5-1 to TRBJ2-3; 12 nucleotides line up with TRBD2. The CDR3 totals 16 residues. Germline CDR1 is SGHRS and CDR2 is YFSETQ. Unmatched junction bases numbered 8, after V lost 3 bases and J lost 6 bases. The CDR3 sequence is CASSSTASGGADTQYF. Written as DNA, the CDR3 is TGCGCCAGCAGCTCGACCGCTAGCGGGGGGGCGGATACGCAGTATTTT.

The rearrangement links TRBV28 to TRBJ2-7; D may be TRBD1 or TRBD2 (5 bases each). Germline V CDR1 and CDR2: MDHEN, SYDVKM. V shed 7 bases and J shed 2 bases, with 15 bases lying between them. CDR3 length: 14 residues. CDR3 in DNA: TGTGCCAGCATCCCACGGGACGGGACCTACGAGCAGTACTTC. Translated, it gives CASIPRDGTYEQYF.

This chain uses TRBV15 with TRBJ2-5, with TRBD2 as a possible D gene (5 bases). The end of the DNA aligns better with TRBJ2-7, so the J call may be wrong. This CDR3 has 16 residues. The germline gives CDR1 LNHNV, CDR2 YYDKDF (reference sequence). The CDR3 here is CATSPARKLATSEQYF. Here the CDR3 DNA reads TGTGCCACTTCCCCAGCCAGGAAGCTGGCTACTAGCGAGCAGTACTTC.

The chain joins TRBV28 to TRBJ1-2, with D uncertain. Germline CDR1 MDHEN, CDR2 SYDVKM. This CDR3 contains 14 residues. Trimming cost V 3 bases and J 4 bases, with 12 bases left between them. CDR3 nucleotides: TGTGCCAGCAGTTTGGAATCAAGGCTCTATGGCTACACCTTC. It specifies CASSLESRLYGYTF.

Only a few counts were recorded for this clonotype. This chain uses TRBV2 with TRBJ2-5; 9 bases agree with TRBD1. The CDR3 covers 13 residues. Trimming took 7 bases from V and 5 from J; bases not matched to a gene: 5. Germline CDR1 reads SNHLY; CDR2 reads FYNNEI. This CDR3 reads CASTDRGRETQYF. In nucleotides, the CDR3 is TGTGCCAGCACGGACAGGGGAAGGGAGACCCAGTACTTC. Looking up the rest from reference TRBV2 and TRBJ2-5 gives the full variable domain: EPEVTQTPSHQVTQMGQEVILRCVPISNHLYFYWYRQILGQKVEFLVSFYNNEISEKSEIFDDQFSVERPDGSNFTLKIRSTKLEDSAMYFCASTDRGRETQYFGPGTRLLVL.

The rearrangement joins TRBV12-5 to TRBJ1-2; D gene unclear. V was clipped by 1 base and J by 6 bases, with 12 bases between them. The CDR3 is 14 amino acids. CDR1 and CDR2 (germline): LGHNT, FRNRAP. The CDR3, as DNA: TGTGCTAGTGGTTTGGCTACAGCCGACGATGGCTACACCTTC. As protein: CASGLATADDGYTF.

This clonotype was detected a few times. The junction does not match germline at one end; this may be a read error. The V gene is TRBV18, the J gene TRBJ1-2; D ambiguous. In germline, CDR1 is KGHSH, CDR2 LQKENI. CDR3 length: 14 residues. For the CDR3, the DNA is TGTGCCAGCACACCTACTACAGACAACTATGGCTACACCTTC. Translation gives CASTPTTDNYGYTF.

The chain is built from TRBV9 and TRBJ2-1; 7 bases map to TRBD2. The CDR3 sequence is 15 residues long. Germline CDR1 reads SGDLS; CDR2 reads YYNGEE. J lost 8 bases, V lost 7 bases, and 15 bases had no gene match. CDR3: CASGPRTSWWYEQFF. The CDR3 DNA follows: TGTGCCAGCGGACCAAGGACTAGTTGGTGGTATGAGCAGTTCTTC.

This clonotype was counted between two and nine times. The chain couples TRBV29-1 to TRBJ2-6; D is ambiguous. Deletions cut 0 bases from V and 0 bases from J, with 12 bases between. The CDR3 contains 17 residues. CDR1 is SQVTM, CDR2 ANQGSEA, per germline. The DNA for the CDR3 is TGCAGCGTTGAAGATCTGCCAGGTAGCTCTGGGGCCAACGTCCTGACTTTC. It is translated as CSVEDLPGSSGANVLTF.

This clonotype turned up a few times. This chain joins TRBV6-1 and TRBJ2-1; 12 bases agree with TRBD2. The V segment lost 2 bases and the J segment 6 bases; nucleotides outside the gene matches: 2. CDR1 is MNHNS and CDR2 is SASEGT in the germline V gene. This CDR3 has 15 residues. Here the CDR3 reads CASSELAGGSNEQFF. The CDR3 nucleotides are TGTGCCAGCAGTGAACTAGCGGGGGGGTCCAATGAGCAGTTCTTC.

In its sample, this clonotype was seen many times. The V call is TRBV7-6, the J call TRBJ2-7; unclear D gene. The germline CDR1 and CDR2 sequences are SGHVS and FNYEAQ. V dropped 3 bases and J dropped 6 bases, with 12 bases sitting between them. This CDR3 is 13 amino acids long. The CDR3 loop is CASSFPGLREQYF. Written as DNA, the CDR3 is TGTGCCAGCAGCTTTCCCGGGCTCCGCGAGCAGTACTTC.

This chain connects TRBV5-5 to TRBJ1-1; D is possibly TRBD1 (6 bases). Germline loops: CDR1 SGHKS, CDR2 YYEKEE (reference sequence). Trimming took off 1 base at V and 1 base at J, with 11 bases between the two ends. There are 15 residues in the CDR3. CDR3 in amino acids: CASSLFVDRNTEAFF. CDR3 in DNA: TGTGCCAGCAGCTTGTTTGTGGACAGGAACACTGAAGCTTTCTTT.

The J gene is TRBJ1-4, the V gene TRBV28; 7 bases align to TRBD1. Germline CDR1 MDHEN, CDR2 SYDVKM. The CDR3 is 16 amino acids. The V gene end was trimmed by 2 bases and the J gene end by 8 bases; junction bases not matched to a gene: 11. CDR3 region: CASSLGGAGGIEKLFF. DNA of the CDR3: TGTGCCAGCAGTTTAGGAGGGGCAGGGGGTATCGAAAAACTGTTTTTT. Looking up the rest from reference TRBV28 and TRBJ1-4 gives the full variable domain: DVKVTQSSRYLVKRTGEKVFLECVQDMDHENMFWYRQDPGLGLRLIYFSYDVKMKEKGDIPEGYSVSREKKERFSLILESASTNQTSMYLCASSLGGAGGIEKLFFGSGTQLSVL.

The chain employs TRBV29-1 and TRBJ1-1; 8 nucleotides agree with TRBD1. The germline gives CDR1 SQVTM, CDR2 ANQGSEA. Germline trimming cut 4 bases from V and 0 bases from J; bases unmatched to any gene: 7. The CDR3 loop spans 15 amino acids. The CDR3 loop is CSVAGTGDMNTEAFF. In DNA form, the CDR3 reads TGCAGCGTTGCCGGGACAGGAGACATGAACACTGAAGCTTTCTTT.

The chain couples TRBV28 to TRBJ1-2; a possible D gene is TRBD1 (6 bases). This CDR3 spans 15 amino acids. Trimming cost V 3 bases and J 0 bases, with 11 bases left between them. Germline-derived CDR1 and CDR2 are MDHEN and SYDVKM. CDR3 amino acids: CASSFQGISNYGYTF. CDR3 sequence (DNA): TGTGCCAGCAGTTTCCAGGGGATATCTAACTATGGCTACACCTTC.

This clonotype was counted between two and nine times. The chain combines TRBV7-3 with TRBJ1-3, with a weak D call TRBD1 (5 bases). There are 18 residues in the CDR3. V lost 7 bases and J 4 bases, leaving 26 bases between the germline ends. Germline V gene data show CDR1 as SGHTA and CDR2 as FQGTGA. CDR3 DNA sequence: TGTGCCAGCAACGGGGACCCGGAAAAAGGGGTAGAAGGAAACACCATATATTTT. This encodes CASNGDPEKGVEGNTIYF.

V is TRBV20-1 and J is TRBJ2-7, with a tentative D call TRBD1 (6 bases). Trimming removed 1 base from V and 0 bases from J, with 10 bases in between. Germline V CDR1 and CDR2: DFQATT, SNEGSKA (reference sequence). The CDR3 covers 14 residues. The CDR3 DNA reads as TGCAGTGCTAGAGGGACAGTGGACTCCTACGAGCAGTACTTC. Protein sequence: CSARGTVDSYEQYF.

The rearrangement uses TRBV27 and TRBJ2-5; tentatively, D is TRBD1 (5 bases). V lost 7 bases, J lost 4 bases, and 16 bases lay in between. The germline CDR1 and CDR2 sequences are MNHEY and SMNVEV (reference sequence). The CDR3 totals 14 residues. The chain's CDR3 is CASTPDKTRETQYF. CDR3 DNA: TGTGCCAGCACCCCGGACAAAACGAGAGAGACCCAGTACTTC.

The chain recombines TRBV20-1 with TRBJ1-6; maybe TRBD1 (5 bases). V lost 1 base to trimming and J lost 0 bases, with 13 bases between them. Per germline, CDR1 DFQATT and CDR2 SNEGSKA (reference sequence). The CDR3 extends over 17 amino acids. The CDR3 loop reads CSARVGPPSSYNSPLHF. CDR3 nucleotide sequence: TGCAGTGCTAGAGTGGGGCCTCCGAGCTCCTATAATTCACCCCTCCACTTT.

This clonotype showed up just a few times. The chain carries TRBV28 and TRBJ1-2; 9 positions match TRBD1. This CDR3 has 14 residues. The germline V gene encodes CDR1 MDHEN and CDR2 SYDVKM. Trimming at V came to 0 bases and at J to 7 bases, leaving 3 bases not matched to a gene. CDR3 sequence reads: CASSLWDRGGGYTF. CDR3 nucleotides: TGTGCCAGCAGTTTATGGGACAGGGGAGGTGGCTACACCTTC.